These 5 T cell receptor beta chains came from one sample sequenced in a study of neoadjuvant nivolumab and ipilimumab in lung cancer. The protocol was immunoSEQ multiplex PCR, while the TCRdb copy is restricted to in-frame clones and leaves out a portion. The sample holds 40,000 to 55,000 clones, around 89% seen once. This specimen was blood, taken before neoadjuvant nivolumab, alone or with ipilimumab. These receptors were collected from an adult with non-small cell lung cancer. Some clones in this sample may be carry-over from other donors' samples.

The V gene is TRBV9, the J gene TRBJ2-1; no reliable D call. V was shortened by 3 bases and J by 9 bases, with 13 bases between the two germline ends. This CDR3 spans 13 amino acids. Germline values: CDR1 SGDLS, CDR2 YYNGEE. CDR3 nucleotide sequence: TGTGCCAGCAGCGCCAACCCAAGCAGTGAGCAGTTCTTC. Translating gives CASSANPSSEQFF.

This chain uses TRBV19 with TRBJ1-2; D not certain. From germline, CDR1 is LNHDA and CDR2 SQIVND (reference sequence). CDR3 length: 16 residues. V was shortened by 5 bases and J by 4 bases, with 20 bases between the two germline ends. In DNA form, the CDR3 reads TGTGCCAGTAGTGTCTCCTCTGTATCGCGACCCTATGGCTACACCTTC. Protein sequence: CASSVSSVSRPYGYTF.

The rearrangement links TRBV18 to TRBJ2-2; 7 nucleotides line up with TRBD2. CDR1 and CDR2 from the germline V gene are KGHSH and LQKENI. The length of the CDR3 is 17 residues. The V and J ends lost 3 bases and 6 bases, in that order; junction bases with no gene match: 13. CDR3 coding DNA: TGTGCCAGCTCACCCTTTGATACCCTAGCGGAGGCCGGGGAGCTGTTTTTT. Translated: CASSPFDTLAEAGELFF.

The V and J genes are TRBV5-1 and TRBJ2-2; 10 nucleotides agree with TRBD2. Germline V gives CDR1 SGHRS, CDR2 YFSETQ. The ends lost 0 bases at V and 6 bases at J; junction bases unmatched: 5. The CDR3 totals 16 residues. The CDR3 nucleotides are TGCGCCAGCAGCTTGGTTTTAGCGGGAGGCCCCGGGGAGCTGTTTTTT. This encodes CASSLVLAGGPGELFF.

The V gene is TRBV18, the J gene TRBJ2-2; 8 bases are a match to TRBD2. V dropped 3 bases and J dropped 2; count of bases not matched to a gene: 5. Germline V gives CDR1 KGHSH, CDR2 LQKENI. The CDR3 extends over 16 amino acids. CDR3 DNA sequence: TGTGCCAGCTCACCGCAACTAGCGGCTAACACCGGGGAGCTGTTTTTT. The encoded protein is CASSPQLAANTGELFF.